The 15 T cell receptor beta chains in this list originate from one sample, sequenced in a study of T cell repertoires in cytomegalovirus infection. TCRdb used MiXCR to reprocess the reads, holding one entry per CDR3 protein. The table includes tens of thousands of distinct CDR3 sequences, roughly 32% detected once. These TCRs are of unknown antigen specificity. Sequenced input: PBMCs, sequenced either directly or after in vitro stimulation (not recorded which). Receptors were obtained from a human donor in good health (CMV status not recorded). Some clones in this sample may be carry-over from other donors' samples.

This clonotype was seen more than once but under ten times. The chain has TRBV20-1 and TRBJ2-5; 8 nucleotides agree with TRBD2. The germline CDR1 and CDR2 sequences are DFQATT and SNEGSKA (reference sequence). V trimming: 5 bases; J trimming: 4 bases; junction bases outside the gene matches: 9. CDR3 length: 14 amino acids. The CDR3 spells CSAPPVAGTETQYF. The DNA of the CDR3 is TGCAGTGCTCCCCCGGTAGCGGGAACAGAGACCCAGTACTTC.

The V gene is TRBV5-4, the J gene TRBJ2-7; 10 positions match TRBD1. The germline gives CDR1 SGHNT, CDR2 YYREEE (reference sequence). V was pared by 2 bases and J by 7 bases, with 6 bases of the junction left unmatched. The CDR3 has 14 amino acids. The CDR3 region has the DNA TGTGCCAGCAGCTTCGGGACAGGGGCGAGTGAGCAGTACTTC. It yields the protein CASSFGTGASEQYF.

The rearrangement uses TRBV6-4 and TRBJ2-3; 8 bases align to TRBD2. This CDR3 region has 14 residues. Germline V gives CDR1 MRHNA, CDR2 SNTAGT. Unmatched junction bases numbered 0, after V lost 2 bases and J lost 2 bases. As DNA, the CDR3 is TGTGCCAGCAGTGACGGACTAGCCACAGATACGCAGTATTTT. Protein sequence: CASSDGLATDTQYF.

The V and J genes are TRBV6-1 and TRBJ1-1, with 10 bases matching TRBD1. Germline assignment: CDR1 MNHNS and CDR2 SASEGT. This CDR3 spans 14 amino acids. V trimming: 6 bases; J trimming: 5 bases; junction bases outside the gene matches: 6. This CDR3 reads CASRWGQGLTEAFF. CDR3 nucleotide sequence: TGTGCCAGCAGATGGGGACAGGGGCTGACTGAAGCTTTCTTT.

This clonotype was seen ten or more times. This chain connects TRBV7-2 to TRBJ2-3; no reliable D call. This CDR3 is 15 amino acids long. Deletions cut 1 base from V and 6 bases from J, with 14 bases between. Germline V gene lookup returns CDR1 SGHTA and CDR2 FQGNSA. The CDR3 loop reads CASSLVVRMSDTQYF. CDR3 sequence (DNA): TGTGCCAGCAGCTTAGTAGTCCGGATGTCGGATACGCAGTATTTT.

This clonotype was picked up many times. This chain joins TRBV28 and TRBJ1-3; no firm D call. The CDR3 is made up of 14 amino acids. Germline V gene data show CDR1 as MDHEN and CDR2 as SYDVKM. V was clipped by 7 bases and J by 0 bases, with 10 bases between them. The CDR3 is CASKPLDSGNTIYF. The CDR3 nucleotides are TGTGCCAGCAAACCCCTCGACTCTGGAAACACCATATATTTT.

With respect to this clonotype: The junction and the germline gene differ at one end; a read error may be behind it. The chain links TRBV18 to TRBJ1-6; D remains unclear. Germline loops: CDR1 KGHSH, CDR2 LQKENI. The CDR3 has 15 residues. Here the CDR3 DNA reads TGTGCCAGCTCAGATCAGAGCTCCTATAATTCGCCCCTCCACTTT. Translated, it gives CASSDQSSYNSPLHF.

This clonotype was seen just once. This chain connects TRBV7-9 to TRBJ1-1, with 11 bases aligning to TRBD1. With 4 bases clipped from V and 10 bases from J, the junction kept 5 bases outside the gene matches. Germline V gives CDR1 SEHNR, CDR2 FQNEAQ (reference sequence). The CDR3 has 13 residues. The CDR3 coding sequence is TGTGCCAGCAGCTCCCGGGACAGGGGGGCAGCTTTCTTT. Protein sequence: CASSSRDRGAAFF.

This chain uses TRBV7-2 with TRBJ2-7, with TRBD1 identical over 8 bases. CDR1 is SGHTA, CDR2 FQGNSA, per germline. The CDR3 extends over 14 amino acids. After removal of 4 bases from V and 3 bases from J, the junction contained 5 bases not matched to a gene. CDR3 amino acids: CASSSDRGYYEQYF. The CDR3 DNA sequence: TGTGCCAGCAGCTCAGACAGGGGATACTACGAGCAGTACTTC.

This clonotype was seen a few times. The V and J genes are TRBV6-2 or TRBV6-3 and TRBJ1-1; D perhaps matches TRBD1 (5 bases). The germline CDR1 and CDR2 sequences are MNHEY and SVGEGT. The length of the CDR3 is 13 residues. V was cut by 2 bases and J by 6 bases, with 10 bases left in between. Here the CDR3 reads CASSYPSGPEAFF. The CDR3 bases are TGTGCCAGCAGTTACCCATCAGGGCCTGAAGCTTTCTTT.

The genes are TRBV7-9 and TRBJ2-1; tentative D call: TRBD2 (5 bases). This CDR3 contains 14 residues. The V end was cut by 5 bases, the J end by 3 bases, with 11 bases between. Germline lookup yields CDR1 SEHNR and CDR2 FQNEAQ (reference sequence). The CDR3 DNA sequence: TGTGCCAGCAGCCCGCCGGGGAACTACAATGAGCAGTTCTTC. Protein: CASSPPGNYNEQFF. The entire variable domain, with the rest obtained from reference TRBV7-9 and TRBJ2-1, is as follows: DTGVSQNPRHKITKRGQNVTFRCDPISEHNRLYWYRQTLGQGPEFLTYFQNEAQLEKSRLLSDRFSAERPKGSFSTLEIQRTEQGDSAMYLCASSPPGNYNEQFFGPGTRLTVL.

The V and J genes are TRBV6-5 and TRBJ2-3, with 9 bases that match TRBD2. This CDR3 comprises 15 residues. J was trimmed by 2 bases and V by 6 bases; bases with no gene match: 6. Germline loops: CDR1 MNHEY, CDR2 SVGAGI. The CDR3 DNA follows: TGTGCCAGCAGAGCTGGACTAGCGAACACAGATACGCAGTATTTT. It yields the protein CASRAGLANTDTQYF.

The chain has TRBV4-1 and TRBJ2-2; D may correspond to TRBD1 or TRBD2 (5 bases each). Germline CDR1 reads MGHRA; CDR2 reads YSYEKL. CDR3 length equals 14 residues. V lost 7 bases and J lost 6, with 15 bases in between. The CDR3 sequence: CASTPGAGSGELFF. The CDR3 nucleotides are TGCGCCAGCACCCCTGGGGCGGGTTCCGGGGAGCTGTTTTTT.

In this sample, this clonotype turned up a few times. V and J are TRBV5-1 and TRBJ2-7; 9 nucleotides match TRBD1. CDR1 SGHRS and CDR2 YFSETQ come from the germline V gene. This CDR3 has 14 residues. Germline trimming cut 4 bases from V and 3 bases from J; bases unmatched to any gene: 5. CDR3 protein: CASSGGQGVYEQYF. CDR3 DNA sequence: TGCGCCAGCAGCGGGGGACAGGGAGTCTACGAGCAGTACTTC.

This clonotype was counted between two and nine times. The CDR3 coding sequence is TGTGCCAGCAGTGAAACTCGACAGGGGTTAGGCGCTAACTATGGCTACACCTTC. Protein product: CASSETRQGLGANYGYTF. The genes are TRBV6-1 and TRBJ1-2, with 8 bases aligning to TRBD1. Germline CDR1 is MNHNS and CDR2 is SASEGT. V dropped 2 bases and J dropped 0; count of bases not matched to a gene: 11. This CDR3 is built from 18 residues.